The subject of this entry is one T cell receptor beta chain. The data derive from a study of blood T cell repertoires in COVID-19. Study information: COVID-19 samples, acute and convalescent, were from the United States, Italy and Spain. PBMCs, B-cell-depleted T cells, or T cells provided the cDNA or gDNA that made up the material.

Original processing notes: Amplification with reference gene primers provided the estimates of nucleated cell counts. Profiled with immunoSEQ multiplex PCR; TCRdb holds only in-frame clones, not every one. V and J calls and clone size are copied from that table; D and trimming were computed from the DNA. The data show fewer than 200,000 clones, about 80% seen once. The CDR3 has 14 residues. Looked up from germline, CDR1 is LGHNA and CDR2 is YNFKEQ. V was trimmed by 2 bases and J by 2 bases, leaving 9 bases between them. The chain joins TRBV4-2 to TRBJ2-5, with a possible D match to TRBD2 (6 bases). The origin of this receptor is a man aged 60 to 75 with acute or convalescent COVID-19. What was sequenced was peripheral blood. This chain's CDR3 is CASSQPGLQETQYF. CDR3 coding DNA: TGTGCCAGCAGCCAACCGGGACTGCAAGAGACCCAGTACTTC.